A single sample is the source of the 11 T cell receptor beta chains below, sequenced in a study of shared T cell receptors in the human thymus. Sequencing was performed with immunoSEQ multiplex PCR; in TCRdb, only in-frame clones are kept and a portion is missing. The sample lists 720,000 or so clones, approximately 85% occurring once. These data are also associated with another study on human thymus T cells.

The specimen sequenced was thymocytes. Receptor source: a girl in the first two years of life with a congenital heart defect.

The chain recombines TRBV10-3 with TRBJ2-6, with D possibly being TRBD2 (5 bases). Per the germline V gene, CDR1 is ENHRY and CDR2 is SYGVKD. V lost 7 bases and J lost 2, with 15 bases in between. This CDR3 has 16 amino acids. CDR3 in DNA: TGTGCCATCACCCCCGGGGTAGGGACTGGGGCCAACGTCCTGACTTTC. This translates into CAITPGVGTGANVLTF.

The chain has TRBV28 and TRBJ2-7; 15 positions agree with TRBD2. Germline loops: CDR1 MDHEN, CDR2 SYDVKM. The CDR3 extends over 19 amino acids. J lost 5 bases, V lost 1 base, and 12 bases had no gene match. CDR3 nucleotides: TGTGCCAGCAGTTTATCTGCAGGACTAGCGGGGGGGAATTCTGACGAGCAGTACTTC. Translation: CASSLSAGLAGGNSDEQYF.

The chain recombines TRBV5-4 with TRBJ1-2; the D gene is possibly TRBD1 (5 bases). The CDR3 consists of 16 residues. The ends were cut back, 2 bases at V and 1 base at J, with 15 bases in the middle. Germline CDR1 reads SGHNT; CDR2 reads YYREEE (reference sequence). CDR3 DNA sequence: TGTGCCAGCAGCTTAGGACAAGGCACGGTTAACTATGGCTACACCTTC. Protein product: CASSLGQGTVNYGYTF.

The chain combines TRBV10-1 with TRBJ2-2; 7 bases align to TRBD1. With V trimmed by 8 bases and J by 2 bases, 11 bases remained unmatched. This CDR3 comprises 16 residues. CDR1 is WNHNN and CDR2 is SYGVQD in the germline V gene (reference sequence). CDR3 DNA: TGCGCCAGCTCCCTCGACAGGGCTGGAAACACCGGGGAGCTGTTTTTT. It yields the protein CASSLDRAGNTGELFF.

Worth noting for this clone: Other DNA sequences in this specimen translate into the identical CDR3. The chain has TRBV4-1 and TRBJ1-3, with a weak D call TRBD1 (6 bases). The CDR3 covers 15 residues. V lost 3 bases, J lost 0 bases, and 9 bases lay in between. Per the germline V gene, CDR1 is MGHRA and CDR2 is YSYEKL. This CDR3 is CASSQDRASGNTIYF. CDR3 DNA: TGCGCCAGCAGCCAGGACAGAGCCTCTGGAAACACCATATATTTT.

The CDR3 sequence is CASSQDISVERGARREQFF. As DNA, the CDR3 is TGCGCCAGCAGCCAAGATATCAGCGTCGAGCGGGGGGCCCGACGGGAGCAGTTCTTC. The chain joins TRBV4-1 to TRBJ2-1; 9 nucleotides match TRBD2. The CDR3 spans 19 residues. Trimming took 0 bases from V and 10 from J; bases not matched to a gene: 19. Germline lookup yields CDR1 MGHRA and CDR2 YSYEKL.

V usage is TRBV4-3 and J usage is TRBJ1-2, with D uncertain. Trimming took off 1 base at V and 7 bases at J, with 13 bases between the two ends. This CDR3 has 14 amino acids. Germline V lookup: CDR1 LGHNA, CDR2 YSLEER. The CDR3: CASSQGGTRSGYTF. CDR3 nucleotide sequence: TGCGCCAGCAGCCAAGGCGGAACTCGATCTGGCTACACCTTC.

The rearrangement links TRBV30 to TRBJ1-5, with a possible D match to TRBD1 (5 bases). Germline CDR1 reads GTSNPN; CDR2 reads SVGIG (reference sequence). CDR3 length equals 13 residues. The V end lost 0 bases, the J end lost 9 bases, and 12 bases lay between the germline ends. CDR3: CAWSVIPRGPQHF. In DNA form, the CDR3 reads TGTGCCTGGAGTGTGATACCAAGGGGGCCCCAGCATTTT.

A few counts support this clone. The chain couples TRBV27 to TRBJ1-1; 8 positions match TRBD1. This CDR3 contains 16 residues. The junction had 9 bases not matched to a gene; V was cut back by 3 bases and J by 3 bases. Per the germline V gene, CDR1 is MNHEY and CDR2 is SMNVEV (reference sequence). In DNA form, the CDR3 reads TGTGCCAGCAGTTTCCTTGGACAGGGACGGGACACTGAAGCTTTCTTT. This gives the protein CASSFLGQGRDTEAFF.

The chain has TRBV7-9 and TRBJ2-7; D gene ambiguous. The CDR3 runs to 15 residues. Germline V CDR1 and CDR2: SEHNR, FQNEAQ (reference sequence). V dropped 2 bases and J dropped 0 bases, with 11 bases sitting between them. CDR3 in amino acids: CASSLPQRASYEQYF. The CDR3 DNA reads TGTGCCAGCAGCTTACCGCAGCGAGCCTCCTACGAGCAGTACTTC.

The V gene is TRBV4-1, the J gene TRBJ2-2; D may be TRBD1 (6 bases). Germline CDR1 and CDR2: MGHRA and YSYEKL. There are 15 residues in the CDR3. Trimming removed 2 bases from V and 5 bases from J, with 12 bases in between. CDR3 in amino acids: CASSQKRQETGELFF. The CDR3 DNA is TGCGCCAGCAGCCAAAAGAGACAGGAGACCGGGGAGCTGTTTTTT.